Below, 24 T cell receptor beta chains from the same sample are listed, as sequenced in a study of blood T cell repertoires in COVID-19. Sequenced by immunoSEQ multiplex PCR; TCRdb stores in-frame clones only, minus some. The sample has around 180,000 clones; approximately 80% are singletons. Material for sequencing was peripheral blood. The receptors originated from a human donor in a cohort sampled during active COVID-19.

CDR3 coding DNA: TGTGCCAGCAGCTCAAGTATAGACAGCTACGAGCAGTACTTC. The encoded protein is CASSSSIDSYEQYF. The chain employs TRBV7-3 and TRBJ2-7, with D perhaps TRBD1 (5 bases). The germline gives CDR1 SGHTA, CDR2 FQGTGA. CDR3 length: 14 amino acids. Trimming removed 4 bases at V and 3 bases at J, with 13 bases between.

The gene calls are TRBV5-1 and TRBJ2-7, with D perhaps TRBD2 (6 bases). Trimming took 6 bases from V and 7 from J, leaving 17 bases between them. The V gene's germline CDR1 is SGHRS and CDR2 YFSETQ. This CDR3 spans 13 amino acids. Here the CDR3 reads CASTGPVSGEQYF. In DNA, the CDR3 is TGCGCCAGCACCGGCCCGGTCAGCGGGGAGCAGTACTTC.

The chain combines TRBV20-1 with TRBJ2-3; D gene uncertain. The CDR3 is made up of 11 amino acids. V shed 1 base and J shed 5 bases, with 4 bases lying between them. From germline, CDR1 is DFQATT and CDR2 SNEGSKA (reference sequence). CDR3 sequence reads: CSARGGDTQYF. The CDR3 DNA is TGCAGTGCTAGAGGCGGAGATACGCAGTATTTT.

The rearrangement uses TRBV4-2 and TRBJ2-2; D is possibly TRBD2 (6 bases). The CDR3 is made up of 16 amino acids. V was trimmed by 3 bases and J by 0 bases, leaving 11 bases between them. Germline V gene data show CDR1 as LGHNA and CDR2 as YNFKEQ. The CDR3 DNA reads TGTGCCAGCAGCCAGGGACTCTTCGCGAACACCGGGGAGCTGTTTTTT. As protein: CASSQGLFANTGELFF.

J is TRBJ2-7 and V is TRBV5-6; TRBD1 aligns across 7 bases. The germline V gene encodes CDR1 SGHDT and CDR2 YYEEEE. The junction had 2 bases not matched to a gene; V was cut back by 4 bases and J by 1 base. CDR3 length: 13 residues. The CDR3 reads CASSKDRSYEQYF. The CDR3 DNA reads TGTGCCAGCAGCAAGGACAGGTCCTACGAGCAGTACTTC.

This sequence joins TRBV7-3 and TRBJ2-1; 7 nucleotides align to TRBD1. Germline values: CDR1 SGHTA, CDR2 FQGTGA. V shed 2 bases, J shed 6 bases, and the junction held 1 base outside the gene matches. This CDR3 contains 13 residues. Here the CDR3 DNA reads TGTGCCAGCAGCTTAGACAGGGTCAATGAGCAGTTCTTC. This gives the protein CASSLDRVNEQFF.

The chain recombines TRBV7-2 with TRBJ2-5; the D gene is possibly TRBD2 (6 bases). CDR1 is SGHTA, CDR2 FQGNSA, per germline. Trimming removed 4 bases from V and 2 bases from J, with 11 bases in between. The CDR3 is made up of 14 amino acids. The CDR3 coding sequence is TGTGCCAGCAGCTCGGACTATAATCAAGAGACCCAGTACTTC. Its translation is CASSSDYNQETQYF.

V usage is TRBV12-3 or TRBV12-4 and J usage is TRBJ1-5; D ambiguous. The CDR3 has 11 residues. Trimming stripped 6 bases from V and 9 bases from J, with 9 bases between. The CDR3 loop reads CASSLNGPQHF. The CDR3 nucleotides are TGTGCCAGCAGCCTAAATGGGCCCCAGCATTTT.

V usage is TRBV29-1 and J usage is TRBJ2-7; the match to TRBD2 covers 8 bases. The V gene's germline CDR1 is SQVTM and CDR2 ANQGSEA. The CDR3 length is 12 residues. V gave up 7 bases and J gave up 1 base; unmatched junction bases: 3. CDR3 protein: CSAGGDSYEQYF. The CDR3 DNA is TGCAGCGCCGGGGGGGATTCCTACGAGCAGTACTTC.

V and J are TRBV6-5 and TRBJ1-2; the match to TRBD1 covers 8 bases. The V gene end was trimmed by 7 bases and the J gene end by 2 bases; junction bases not matched to a gene: 9. The CDR3 has 15 amino acids. Germline V gives CDR1 MNHEY, CDR2 SVGAGI. The CDR3 region has the DNA TGTGCCAGCACTAAGGACAGGGTCGCCAACTATGGCTACACCTTC. It encodes CASTKDRVANYGYTF.

The chain employs TRBV5-4 and TRBJ1-2; 7 bases match TRBD1. V lost 4 bases and J lost 0; bases outside the gene matches: 6. This CDR3 has 15 residues. Germline V gene sequence: CDR1 SGHNT, CDR2 YYREEE (reference sequence). The DNA for the CDR3 is TGTGCCAGCAGCCCCGACAGGGAAGCTAACTATGGCTACACCTTC. Translating gives CASSPDREANYGYTF.

This chain links TRBV10-3 with TRBJ1-2; D is ambiguous. The V gene's germline CDR1 is ENHRY and CDR2 SYGVKD. The CDR3 runs 13 residues. V was pared by 6 bases and J by 6 bases, with 14 bases between. DNA of the CDR3: TGTGCCATCAGCGAGGAGCCAGGAAATGGCTACACCTTC. Residues: CAISEEPGNGYTF.

The chain recombines TRBV5-6 with TRBJ1-5, with D tentatively TRBD1 (6 bases). Germline V lookup: CDR1 SGHDT, CDR2 YYEEEE. V dropped 3 bases and J dropped 7 bases, with 20 bases sitting between them. The CDR3 is made up of 16 amino acids. The DNA for the CDR3 is TGTGCCAGCAGCTCTTTCATGGGGGCGCTCGGGCAGCCCCAGCATTTT. Residues: CASSSFMGALGQPQHF. The whole variable domain, remainder taken from reference TRBV5-6 and TRBJ1-5, is DAGVTQSPTHLIKTRGQQVTLRCSPKSGHDTVSWYQQALGQGPQFIFQYYEEEERQRGNFPDRFSGHQFPNYSSELNVNALLLGDSALYLCASSSFMGALGQPQHFGDGTRLSIL.

This clone was seen just once. This sequence joins TRBV6-5 and TRBJ1-2; 12 nucleotides agree with TRBD1. From germline, CDR1 is MNHEY and CDR2 SVGAGI. The V segment lost 0 bases and the J segment 8 bases; nucleotides outside the gene matches: 7. The CDR3 runs to 16 residues. The CDR3 DNA reads TGTGCCAGCAGTTACTCGGGACAGGGGGCTTCAGAAGGCTACACCTTC. This encodes CASSYSGQGASEGYTF.

The DNA for the CDR3 is TGTGCCAGTATCGGAGGGTTGAATGGCTACACCTTC. Its protein is CASIGGLNGYTF. The chain is built from TRBV19 and TRBJ1-2; unclear D gene. The CDR3 totals 12 residues. V was shortened by 7 bases and J by 6 bases, with 12 bases between the two germline ends. Germline lookup yields CDR1 LNHDA and CDR2 SQIVND (reference sequence).

The chain uses TRBV28 and TRBJ2-7, with 10 positions matching TRBD1. In germline, CDR1 is MDHEN, CDR2 SYDVKM. V lost 2 bases, J lost 3 bases, and 4 bases stayed unmatched. This CDR3 region has 15 residues. This CDR3 reads CASSLGQGGLYEQYF. CDR3 DNA: TGTGCCAGCAGTTTAGGACAGGGGGGTCTCTACGAGCAGTACTTC.

The V and J genes are TRBV7-6 and TRBJ2-5; D perhaps matches TRBD1 (5 bases). V lost 5 bases and J 1 base, leaving 11 bases between the germline ends. The CDR3 length is 14 residues. Germline V lookup: CDR1 SGHVS, CDR2 FNYEAQ. CDR3 amino acids: CASSLRTRQETQYF. The CDR3 DNA reads TGTGCCAGCAGCCTCCGGACACGCCAAGAGACCCAGTACTTC. The entire variable domain, with the rest obtained from reference TRBV7-6 and TRBJ2-5, is as follows: GAGVSQSPRYKVTKRGQDVALRCDPISGHVSLYWYRQALGQGPEFLTYFNYEAQQDKSGLPNDRFSAERPEGSISTLTIQRTEQRDSAMYRCASSLRTRQETQYFGPGTRLLVL.

This clone was found a few times. This sequence joins TRBV9 and TRBJ2-7; D is unclear. V was trimmed by 0 bases and J by 2 bases, leaving 12 bases between them. The CDR3 extends over 15 amino acids. The germline V gene encodes CDR1 SGDLS and CDR2 YYNGEE. The CDR3 nucleotides are TGTGCCAGCAGCGTAGATGCGGATCCAACCTACGAGCAGTACTTC. Protein: CASSVDADPTYEQYF.

The chain joins TRBV27 to TRBJ2-7, with 9 positions matching TRBD2. There are 16 residues in the CDR3. In germline, CDR1 is MNHEY, CDR2 SMNVEV (reference sequence). V gave up 1 base and J gave up 2 bases; unmatched junction bases: 6. CDR3 residues: CASSLYGAGGPYEQYF. The CDR3, as DNA: TGTGCCAGCAGTTTATATGGGGCGGGAGGGCCCTACGAGCAGTACTTC.

The chain employs TRBV7-8 and TRBJ2-3, with 8 nucleotides matching TRBD2. V was pared by 8 bases and J by 4 bases, with 5 bases of the junction left unmatched. Germline lookup yields CDR1 SGHVS and CDR2 FQNEAQ. The CDR3 is 13 residues long. The CDR3 here is CASGIAGSDTQYF. CDR3 nucleotides: TGTGCCAGCGGGATAGCGGGATCAGATACGCAGTATTTT.

This chain connects TRBV10-2 to TRBJ1-5; maybe TRBD1 (6 bases). CDR1 and CDR2 (germline): WSHSY, SAAADI. Trimming shortened V by 4 bases and J by 3 bases, and 10 bases separated the two germline ends. This CDR3 region has 14 residues. In nucleotides, the CDR3 is TGCGCCAGCAGTGGAGGGGGATTCAATCAGCCCCAGCATTTT. This translates into CASSGGGFNQPQHF.

The chain combines TRBV7-8 with TRBJ1-2; D unresolved. V was trimmed by 6 bases and J by 2 bases, leaving 13 bases between them. Per germline, CDR1 SGHVS and CDR2 FQNEAQ. The CDR3 contains 14 residues. The CDR3 sequence: CASRPGRGNYGYTF. CDR3 sequence (DNA): TGTGCCAGCAGACCCGGCCGAGGAAACTATGGCTACACCTTC.

The chain joins TRBV18 to TRBJ2-5, with 8 bases lining up with TRBD2. The CDR3 contains 15 residues. V shed 0 bases, J shed 1 base, and the junction held 1 base outside the gene matches. Germline V gene lookup returns CDR1 KGHSH and CDR2 LQKENI. The CDR3 bases are TGTGCCAGCTCACCACCGACTAGCGCCCAAGAGACCCAGTACTTC. It encodes CASSPPTSAQETQYF.

The rearrangement links TRBV2 to TRBJ1-5, with TRBD1 matching 8 bases. Per germline, CDR1 SNHLY and CDR2 FYNNEI. V gave up 6 bases and J gave up 3 bases; unmatched junction bases: 10. The CDR3 length is 16 residues. The CDR3, as DNA: TGTGCCAGCAGACCCACTGACAGGGGCTACAATCAGCCCCAGCATTTT. Its translation: CASRPTDRGYNQPQHF.